This TCR beta chain appears in the sequencing data of a study of T cells in Graves' hyperthyroidism and ophthalmopathy. This clonotype was observed at least ten times. Its matching antigen is unknown. General study findings and limits: Before onset, ophthalmopathy was predicted by the model a median around 6 months earlier.

The CDR3 covers 13 residues. Trimming took off 8 bases at V and 4 bases at J, with 14 bases between the two ends. The germline V gene encodes CDR1 MNHEY and CDR2 SMNVEV (reference sequence). Lactation, pregnancy, other autoimmune disease or uncontrolled infection led to exclusion of patients. Clinical symptoms, serum thyroxine and TRAb, thyroid ultrasound and orbital computed tomography were used for the diagnoses. About 10 ml of fresh peripheral blood supplied the PBMCs. Researchers amplified the TCR beta CDR3 regions from RNA transcripts. Carried out on the TCR CDR3, a first-round RT-PCR used the HTBI primer set. TCRdb reanalysed the multiplex PCR reads using MiXCR and keeps one entry per CDR3 protein. The sample includes 650,000 to 850,000 distinct CDR3 sequences, around 20% seen only once; the top ten take approximately 16%.

This TCR was recovered from a woman between 50 and 59 years old with Graves' hyperthyroidism that later progressed to Graves' ophthalmopathy. Material for sequencing was blood. J is TRBJ1-2 and V is TRBV27, with D perhaps TRBD1 (6 bases). The DNA for the CDR3 is TGTGCCAGCGCGGCAGGGGCATTCTATGGCTACACCTTC. The encoded protein is CASAAGAFYGYTF.